Presented here are 2 T cell receptor beta chains from one specimen sequenced in a study of Graves' ophthalmopathy and Graves' hyperthyroidism. Beta-chain TCR CDR3 regions were amplified from RNA transcripts. The workflow started with a first-round RT-PCR run with HTBI primers and then moved on to a second-round multiplex PCR. TCRdb re-derived calls from the multiplex PCR reads in MiXCR, one entry per CDR3 protein. The profile shows more than 550,000 distinct CDR3 sequences, about two fifths of them singletons. Sequencing was done on a sample of peripheral blood. These receptors all come from an adult man with Graves' ophthalmopathy.

This rearrangement joins TRBV7-9 to TRBJ1-3; a weak D match, TRBD1 (5 bases). V was trimmed by 3 bases and J by 8 bases, leaving 14 bases between them. Germline-derived CDR1 and CDR2 are SEHNR and FQNEAQ (reference sequence). This CDR3 has 14 residues. In DNA form, the CDR3 reads TGTGCCAGCAGCTTCGGACGTCGAGGGGACACCATATATTTT. This sequence encodes CASSFGRRGDTIYF.

For this clonotype: A much larger clone lies a single base off, so this may be a read error. This sequence joins TRBV9 and TRBJ2-6; the D is unclear. Germline V gene lookup returns CDR1 SGDLS and CDR2 YYNGEE. The V gene lost 3 bases and the J gene lost 3 bases, with 7 bases spanning the gap. This CDR3 comprises 14 residues. CDR3: CASSASNGANVLTF. The CDR3 DNA sequence: TGTGCCAGCAGCGCCAGTAATGGGGCCAACGTCCTGACTTTC.